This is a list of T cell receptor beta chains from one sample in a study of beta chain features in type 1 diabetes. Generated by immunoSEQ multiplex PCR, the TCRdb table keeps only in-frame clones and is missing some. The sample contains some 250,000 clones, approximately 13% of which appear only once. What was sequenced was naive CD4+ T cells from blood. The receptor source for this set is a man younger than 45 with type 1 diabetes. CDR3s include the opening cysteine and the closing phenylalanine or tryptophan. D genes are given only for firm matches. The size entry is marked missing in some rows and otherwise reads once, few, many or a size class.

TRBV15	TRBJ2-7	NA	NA	TGTGCCACCAGCAGAGATGCGGCGGGGACCTACGAGCAGTACTTC	CATSRDAAGTYEQYF
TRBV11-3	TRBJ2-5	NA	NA	TGTGCCAGCAGCTCCCGGACTGGCCAAGAGACCCAGTACTTC	CASSSRTGQETQYF
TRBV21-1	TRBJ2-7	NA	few	TGTGCCAGCAGCAAGATTACCGGGGACGAGCAGTACTTC	CASSKITGDEQYF
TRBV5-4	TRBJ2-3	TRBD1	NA	TGTGCCAGCAGCCCGACAGGGGCCACAGATACGCAGTATTTT	CASSPTGATDTQYF
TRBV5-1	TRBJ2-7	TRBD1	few	TGCGCCAGCAGCTTGGGAGGGACAGCGCGCTACGAGCAGTACTTC	CASSLGGTARYEQYF
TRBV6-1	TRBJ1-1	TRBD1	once	TGTGCCAGCAGGCCGGACAGGGATTTCTCTGAAGCTTTCTTT	CASRPDRDFSEAFF
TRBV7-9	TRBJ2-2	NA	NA	TGTGCCAGCAGCTTTTCAGGCAGAAACACCGGGGAGCTGTTTTTT	CASSFSGRNTGELFF
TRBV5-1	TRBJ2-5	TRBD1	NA	TGCGCCAGCAGCGCCTGGACAGGGGAAGAGACCCAGTACTTC	CASSAWTGEETQYF
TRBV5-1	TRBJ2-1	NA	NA	TGCGCCAGCAGCTTGGACGGCTACAATGAGCAGTTCTTC	CASSLDGYNEQFF
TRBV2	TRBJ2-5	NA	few	TGTGCCAGCAGCCAGGCTGAGACCCAGTACTTC	CASSQAETQYF
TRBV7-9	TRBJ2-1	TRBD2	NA	TGTGCCAGCAGCCTCGGGACTAGCGGGAGCGATGAGCAGTTCTTC	CASSLGTSGSDEQFF
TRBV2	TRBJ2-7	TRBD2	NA	TGTGCCAGCAGGATGGCTAGCGGCTCCTACGAGCAGTACTTC	CASRMASGSYEQYF
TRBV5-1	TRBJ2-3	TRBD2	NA	TGCGCCAGCAGGGGGGCGGGAGGCCCCACAGATACGCAGTATTTT	CASRGAGGPTDTQYF
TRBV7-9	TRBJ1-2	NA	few	TGTGCCAGCAGCTTAATGGTCGGCGGAGACTCAAACTATGGCTACACCTTC	CASSLMVGGDSNYGYTF
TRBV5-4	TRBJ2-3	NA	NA	TGTGCCAGCAGCTACGACCCGCGGGCGGATACGCAGTATTTT	CASSYDPRADTQYF
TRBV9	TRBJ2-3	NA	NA	TGTGCCAGCAGCCCGGACAGTCGAGATACGCAGTATTTT	CASSPDSRDTQYF
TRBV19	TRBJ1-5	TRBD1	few	TGTGCCAGTAGCTCGACAGGGGCGGCTCAGCCCCAGCATTTT	CASSSTGAAQPQHF
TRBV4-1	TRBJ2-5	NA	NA	TGCGCCAGCAGCCGACGCCAGGGTGGAGAGACCCAGTACTTC	CASSRRQGGETQYF
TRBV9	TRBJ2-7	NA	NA	TGTGCCAGCAGCGTAGCTCTCGGGGTCAGCTCCTACGAGCAGTACTTC	CASSVALGVSSYEQYF
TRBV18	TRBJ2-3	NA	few	TGTGCCAGCGTCGTACTAGCTGGAACAGATACGCAGTATTTT	CASVVLAGTDTQYF
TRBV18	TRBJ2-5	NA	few	TGTGCCAGCTCACCACCGTCCAGGAATAAAGAGACCCAGTACTTC	CASSPPSRNKETQYF
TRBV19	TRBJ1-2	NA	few	TGTGCCAGTAGCCAAGGACAGCCGCCTGGCTACACCTTC	CASSQGQPPGYTF
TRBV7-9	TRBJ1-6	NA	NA	TGTGCCAGCAGCTTAGATGACAGTAATTCACCCCTCCACTTT	CASSLDDSNSPLHF
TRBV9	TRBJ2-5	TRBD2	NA	TGTGCCAGCAGCGTAGGGCTAGCGGGGGGGCAGTTGGAGACCCAGTACTTC	CASSVGLAGGQLETQYF
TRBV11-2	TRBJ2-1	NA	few	TGTGCCAGCAGCATTACAGGTTATGAGCAGTTCTTC	CASSITGYEQFF
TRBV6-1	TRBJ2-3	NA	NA	TGTGCCAGCAAGGAAGAGAGGAGAGTTTCAGATACGCAGTATTTT	CASKEERRVSDTQYF
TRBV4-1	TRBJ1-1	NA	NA	TGCGCCAGCAGCCCTCGTGGGGGGGAAAGGACTGAAGCTTTCTTT	CASSPRGGERTEAFF
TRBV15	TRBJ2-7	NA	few	TGTGCCACCAGCAGAGATCTAAGTGAGCAGTACTTC	CATSRDLSEQYF
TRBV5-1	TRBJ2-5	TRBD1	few	TGCGCCAGCAGCCCACAGGGGAGTAGGGAGACCCAGTACTTC	CASSPQGSRETQYF
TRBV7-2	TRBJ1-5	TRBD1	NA	TGTGCCAGCAGCCACCCGACAGGGAGGCAGCATTTT	CASSHPTGRQHF
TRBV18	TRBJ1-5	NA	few	TGTGCCAGCTCACAACAATATAGCAATCAGCCCCAGCATTTT	CASSQQYSNQPQHF
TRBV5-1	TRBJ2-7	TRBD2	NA	TGCGCCAGCAGCCCTAGCGGGAGAGCTTCCTACGAGCAGTACTTC	CASSPSGRASYEQYF
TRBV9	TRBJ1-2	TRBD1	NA	TGTGCCAGCAGCGTGGGGCAGGGGGTGAGTGGCTACACCTTC	CASSVGQGVSGYTF
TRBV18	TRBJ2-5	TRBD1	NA	TGTGCCAGCTCACCCGGGACAGGGGAGCGAGAGACCCAGTACTTC	CASSPGTGERETQYF
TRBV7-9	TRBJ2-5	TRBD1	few	TGTGCCAGCCGGCGGACAGGGGGCCAGGAGACCCAGTACTTC	CASRRTGGQETQYF
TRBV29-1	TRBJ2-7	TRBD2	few	TGCAGCGTTGCCATAGCGGGATCTAGCTCCTACGAGCAGTACTTC	CSVAIAGSSSYEQYF
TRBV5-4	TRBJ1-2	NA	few	TGTGCCAGCAGCTTGGCGACCGCGGGGCAGGTGGGCCTTAACTATGGCTACACCTTC	CASSLATAGQVGLNYGYTF
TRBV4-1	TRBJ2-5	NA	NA	TGCGCCAGCAGGCCGGACAGTTCGCAAGAGACCCAGTACTTC	CASRPDSSQETQYF
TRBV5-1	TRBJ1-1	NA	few	TGCGCCAGCAGCCCCGGGGACAACACGAACACTGAAGCTTTCTTT	CASSPGDNTNTEAFF
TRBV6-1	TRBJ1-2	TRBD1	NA	TGTGCCAGCAGTGAGGGCGACAGGGATGGCTACACCTTC	CASSEGDRDGYTF
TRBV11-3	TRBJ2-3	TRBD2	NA	TGTGCCAGCAGCTCCGGTAGCGGGATCTGGGCAGATACGCAGTATTTT	CASSSGSGIWADTQYF
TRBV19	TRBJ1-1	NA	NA	TGTGCCAGTAGTATCGGGTCTGGCAGGGGTGGCACTGAAGCTTTCTTT	CASSIGSGRGGTEAFF
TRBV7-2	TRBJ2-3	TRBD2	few	TGTGCCAGCAGCGCTAGCGGGAGGAGCACAGATACGCAGTATTTT	CASSASGRSTDTQYF
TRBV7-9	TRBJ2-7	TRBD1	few	TGTGCCAGCAGCTTAGGGACAGGGCTCTACGAGCAGTACTTC	CASSLGTGLYEQYF
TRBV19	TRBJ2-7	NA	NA	TGTGCCAGTAGTATAGATGACCCAGGGCGGTACGAGCAGTACTTC	CASSIDDPGRYEQYF
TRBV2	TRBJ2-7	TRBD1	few	TGTGCCAACGGACAGGGGAGCTCCTACGAGCAGTACTTC	CANGQGSSYEQYF
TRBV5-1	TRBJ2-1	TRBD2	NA	TGCGCCAGCAGCCCGGGGACTAGCGGCTCCTACAATGAGCAGTTCTTC	CASSPGTSGSYNEQFF
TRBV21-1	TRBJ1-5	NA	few	TGTGCCAGCAGCCGGACAGACAGACTTAGCAATCAGCCCCAGCATTTT	CASSRTDRLSNQPQHF
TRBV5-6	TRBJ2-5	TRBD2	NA	TGTGCCAGCAGCTTGGTGCTGGGACTAGCGGGACAAGAGACCCAGTACTTC	CASSLVLGLAGQETQYF
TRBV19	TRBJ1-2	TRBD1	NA	TGTGCCAGTAGTATGGGACAGGGATCTGGCTACACCTTC	CASSMGQGSGYTF
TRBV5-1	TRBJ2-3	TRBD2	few	TGCGCCAGCAGCCCGGGACTAGCGGGAGGCACAGATACGCAGTATTTT	CASSPGLAGGTDTQYF
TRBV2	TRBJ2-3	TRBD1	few	TGTGCCAGCAGTCGTACCGGGACAGGGGCTACGGATACGCAGTATTTT	CASSRTGTGATDTQYF
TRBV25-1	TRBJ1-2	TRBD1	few	TGTGCCAGCAGTGAATTCGGACAGGGGAACTATGGCTACACCTTC	CASSEFGQGNYGYTF